Shown below are 32 T cell receptor beta chains from a single sample sequenced in a study of identical twins. TCRdb reanalysed the 5' RACE reads using MiXCR and keeps one entry per CDR3 protein. The sample includes a few hundred thousand distinct CDR3 sequences, roughly 7.1% of them seen just once. The data were also submitted as part of a second study, on T cells expressing NK-cell markers.

The material sequenced was CD8+ T cells sorted from blood. These receptors came from a woman aged 18 to 35 in good health.

This clonotype has at least ten counts. The chain is built from TRBV19 and TRBJ2-7; D may correspond to TRBD1 or TRBD2 (5 bases each). Trimming removed 5 bases from V and 2 bases from J, with 16 bases in between. Germline assignment: CDR1 LNHDA and CDR2 SQIVND (reference sequence). The CDR3 totals 15 residues. The CDR3 region has the DNA TGTGCCAGTAGTCCACCCGGGACCTATACCTACGAGCAGTACTTC. Translation gives CASSPPGTYTYEQYF. The full variable domain, in which reference TRBV19 and TRBJ2-7 provide the parts outside the CDR3, is DGGITQSPKYLFRKEGQNVTLSCEQNLNHDAMYWYRQDPGQGLRLIYYSQIVNDFQKGDIAEGYSVSREKKESFPLTVTSAQKNPTAFYLCASSPPGTYTYEQYFGPGTRLTVT.

This clonotype was counted between two and nine times. The V and J genes are TRBV12-3 or TRBV12-4 and TRBJ1-5; 7 bases are shared with TRBD1. CDR3 size: 14 residues. V shed 5 bases, J shed 4 bases, and the junction held 5 bases outside the gene matches. DNA for the CDR3: TGTGCCAGCAGTGTGGGACAGATTAATCAGCCCCAGCATTTT. Protein sequence: CASSVGQINQPQHF.

This clonotype was recorded at least ten times. The chain links TRBV25-1 to TRBJ2-1; 7 bases are a match to TRBD1. Per the germline V gene, CDR1 is MGHDK and CDR2 is SYGVNS. The CDR3 covers 15 residues. V was pared by 8 bases and J by 4 bases, with 11 bases of the junction left unmatched. CDR3: CASLGIGQVYNEQFF. For the CDR3, the DNA is TGTGCCAGCCTGGGGATAGGACAGGTATACAATGAGCAGTTCTTC.

This clonotype was recorded a few times. The chain combines TRBV19 with TRBJ2-7, with 11 bases lining up with TRBD1. From germline, CDR1 is LNHDA and CDR2 SQIVND (reference sequence). The junction had 8 bases not matched to a gene; V was cut back by 4 bases and J by 3 bases. This CDR3 has 16 amino acids. The CDR3 protein is CASSSLGQGASYEQYF. The DNA of the CDR3 is TGTGCCAGTAGTAGCCTAGGACAGGGGGCCAGCTACGAGCAGTACTTC. Full variable domain (outside the CDR3, taken from reference TRBV19 and TRBJ2-7): DGGITQSPKYLFRKEGQNVTLSCEQNLNHDAMYWYRQDPGQGLRLIYYSQIVNDFQKGDIAEGYSVSREKKESFPLTVTSAQKNPTAFYLCASSSLGQGASYEQYFGPGTRLTVT.

The chain carries TRBV3-1 and TRBJ2-7; 10 bases fit TRBD1. CDR3 length: 15 amino acids. J lost 7 bases, V lost 3 bases, and 9 bases had no gene match. CDR1 is LGHDT and CDR2 is YNNKEL in the germline V gene (reference sequence). The CDR3, as DNA: TGTGCCAGCAGCCATAGGGGACAGGGGAAAGGGGAGCAGTACTTC. Translated: CASSHRGQGKGEQYF.

The table lists this clonotype with a few counts. This sequence joins TRBV7-9 and TRBJ2-1; TRBD1 is a possible D gene (5 bases). V lost 1 base, J lost 7 bases, and 14 bases lay in between. The CDR3 totals 15 residues. Germline-derived CDR1 and CDR2 are SEHNR and FQNEAQ (reference sequence). The CDR3 DNA reads as TGTGCCAGCAGCTTAGTAGACTCAGGGTTGAATGAGCAGTTCTTC. Encoded protein: CASSLVDSGLNEQFF.

The genes are TRBV4-3 and TRBJ2-1, with a possible D match to TRBD2 (5 bases). The CDR3 is 16 residues long. The ends were cut back, 0 bases at V and 4 bases at J, with 13 bases in the middle. The germline gives CDR1 LGHNA, CDR2 YSLEER. CDR3 in amino acids: CASSQDGEEGYNEQFF. CDR3 nucleotide sequence: TGCGCCAGCAGCCAAGACGGGGAAGAAGGATACAATGAGCAGTTCTTC.

This sequence joins TRBV27 and TRBJ2-7; D is unclear. CDR1 and CDR2 from the germline V gene are MNHEY and SMNVEV (reference sequence). V lost 2 bases and J 4 bases, leaving 15 bases between the germline ends. The length of the CDR3 is 15 residues. The CDR3 DNA reads as TGTGCCAGCAGTTTAGCCCCGCACAGTTCTTACGAGCAGTACTTC. Protein product: CASSLAPHSSYEQYF.

The chain recombines TRBV19 with TRBJ2-1; D might be TRBD2 (6 bases). Looked up from germline, CDR1 is LNHDA and CDR2 is SQIVND (reference sequence). This CDR3 contains 17 residues. Trimming left V 2 bases short and J 0 bases short, with 14 bases between. The CDR3 reads CASSITLAQSSYNEQFF. The CDR3 nucleotides are TGTGCCAGTAGTATAACCCTAGCGCAGAGCTCCTACAATGAGCAGTTCTTC. Filled out from reference TRBV19 and TRBJ2-1, the complete variable domain reads DGGITQSPKYLFRKEGQNVTLSCEQNLNHDAMYWYRQDPGQGLRLIYYSQIVNDFQKGDIAEGYSVSREKKESFPLTVTSAQKNPTAFYLCASSITLAQSSYNEQFFGPGTRLTVL.

The V and J genes are TRBV7-9 and TRBJ2-7; no firm D call. CDR3 length: 13 amino acids. Germline-derived CDR1 and CDR2 are SEHNR and FQNEAQ (reference sequence). Trimming took 4 bases from V and 2 from J, leaving 9 bases between them. The DNA for the CDR3 is TGTGCCAGCAGCTCTCCTTGGACCTACGAGCAGTACTTC. Amino acids: CASSSPWTYEQYF.

Ten or more counts support this clonotype. The DNA of the CDR3 is TGTGCCAGCAGCTTCTCGGGGGGCCTCGGTAATGAGCAGTTCTTC. Protein sequence: CASSFSGGLGNEQFF. The genes are TRBV5-6 and TRBJ2-1; tentative D call: TRBD2 (7 bases). The CDR3 is made up of 15 amino acids. The germline CDR1 and CDR2 sequences are SGHDT and YYEEEE. V was pared by 2 bases and J by 7 bases, with 16 bases between.

This clonotype was detected ten times or more. The J gene is TRBJ1-2, the V gene TRBV11-2; no firm D call. Germline V gene data show CDR1 as SGHAT and CDR2 as FQNNGV. The CDR3 contains 11 residues. Trimming left V 1 base short and J 11 bases short, with 8 bases between. The CDR3 loop is CASSLVGDYTF. DNA of the CDR3: TGTGCCAGCAGCTTAGTCGGGGATTACACCTTC. Full variable domain (remainder filled in from reference TRBV11-2 and TRBJ1-2): EAGVAQSPRYKIIEKRQSVAFWCNPISGHATLYWYQQILGQGPKLLIQFQNNGVVDDSQLPKDRFSAERLKGVDSTLKIQPAKLEDSAVYLCASSLVGDYTFGSGTRLTVV.

This clonotype was observed a handful of times. The chain links TRBV7-9 to TRBJ1-2; 11 bases are a match to TRBD1. Germline values: CDR1 SEHNR, CDR2 FQNEAQ (reference sequence). Unmatched junction bases numbered 6, after V lost 3 bases and J lost 6 bases. CDR3 length: 15 amino acids. The CDR3 protein is CASSLPGTGGNGYTF. For the CDR3, the DNA is TGTGCCAGCAGCTTGCCCGGGACAGGGGGAAATGGCTACACCTTC.

This chain joins TRBV15 and TRBJ2-2; D unclear. The CDR3 runs 12 residues. Deletions cut 1 base from V and 5 bases from J, with 2 bases between. Per germline, CDR1 LNHNV and CDR2 YYDKDF (reference sequence). The CDR3 loop reads CATSRVTGELFF. The DNA for the CDR3 is TGTGCCACCAGCAGAGTGACCGGGGAGCTGTTTTTT.

This clonotype was counted at least ten times. This sequence joins TRBV12-3 or TRBV12-4 and TRBJ2-6, with D tentatively TRBD1 (5 bases). V dropped 2 bases and J dropped 4 bases, with 9 bases sitting between them. CDR3 length equals 15 residues. This CDR3 reads CASSLIGAGANVLTF. CDR3 sequence (DNA): TGTGCCAGCAGTTTAATTGGGGCCGGGGCCAACGTCCTGACTTTC.

V and J are TRBV12-3 or TRBV12-4 and TRBJ2-7, with 8 nucleotides matching TRBD1. The CDR3 loop spans 14 amino acids. Trimming removed 4 bases from V and 3 bases from J; junction bases left unmatched: 5. CDR3 sequence reads: CASSSGQVGYEQYF. Written as DNA, the CDR3 is TGTGCCAGCAGTTCGGGACAGGTGGGCTACGAGCAGTACTTC.

This clonotype was observed a handful of times. The chain joins TRBV7-2 to TRBJ2-4; 7 nucleotides line up with TRBD2. The CDR3 extends over 14 amino acids. Germline V gene data show CDR1 as SGHTA and CDR2 as FQGNSA. V shed 4 bases and J 9 bases; nucleotides not matched to a gene: 9. CDR3 bases: TGTGCCAGCAGCTCCAGGGAGGGAAGCAGCATTCAGTACTTC. It is translated as CASSSREGSSIQYF.

This clonotype was seen only a few times. The rearrangement uses TRBV4-1 and TRBJ2-1, with D possibly matching TRBD1 (6 bases). Germline V CDR1 and CDR2: MGHRA, YSYEKL. The CDR3 is 14 residues long. Trimming took off 10 bases at V and 7 bases at J, with 20 bases between the two ends. In DNA, the CDR3 is TGCGCCACCAACACTGGGGGCCCGGGGAATGAGCAGTTCTTC. This sequence encodes CATNTGGPGNEQFF.

This clonotype was picked up many times. The chain uses TRBV7-8 and TRBJ1-2; 8 bases line up with TRBD1. The CDR3 is made up of 13 amino acids. Germline CDR1 and CDR2: SGHVS and FQNEAQ. J was trimmed by 6 bases and V by 6 bases; bases with no gene match: 6. CDR3 amino acids: CASSIQGANGYTF. The CDR3 DNA is TGTGCCAGCAGTATTCAGGGGGCGAATGGCTACACCTTC.

This clonotype was detected ten times or more. This chain uses TRBV9 with TRBJ2-3; TRBD2 aligns across 13 bases. CDR3 length: 16 residues. The V segment lost 5 bases and the J segment 5 bases; nucleotides outside the gene matches: 8. Germline assignment: CDR1 SGDLS and CDR2 YYNGEE. CDR3 sequence: CASSSGTSGAGDTQYF. CDR3 nucleotide sequence: TGTGCCAGCAGTTCCGGGACTAGCGGGGCGGGAGATACGCAGTATTTT.

This clonotype has a count of ten or more. The CDR3 region is CSVEDGGRIYGYTF. The CDR3 DNA follows: TGCAGCGTTGAAGATGGCGGCAGGATTTATGGCTACACCTTC. The chain links TRBV29-1 to TRBJ1-2; no reliable D call. Germline V gene data show CDR1 as SQVTM and CDR2 as ANQGSEA. CDR3 length: 14 residues. The V gene lost 0 bases and the J gene lost 5 bases, with 13 bases spanning the gap.

This clonotype was counted many times. The gene calls are TRBV7-3 and TRBJ2-2; D unresolved. The CDR3 spans 12 residues. The V end was cut by 0 bases, the J end by 6 bases, with 2 bases between. Per the germline V gene, CDR1 is SGHTA and CDR2 is FQGTGA. The CDR3 region has the DNA TGTGCCAGCAGCTTAACAGCCGGGGAGCTGTTTTTT. It translates to CASSLTAGELFF.

This clonotype has only a few counts. The chain employs TRBV7-6 and TRBJ2-6; 7 bases agree with TRBD1. Germline V gene sequence: CDR1 SGHVS, CDR2 FNYEAQ. This CDR3 region has 18 residues. The ends lost 1 base at V and 0 bases at J; junction bases unmatched: 6. CDR3 nucleotide sequence: TGTGCCAGCAGCTTAGTTGGGACAGTCTACTCTGGGGCCAACGTCCTGACTTTC. It encodes CASSLVGTVYSGANVLTF.

The table lists this clonotype with a few counts. The chain carries TRBV7-9 and TRBJ2-7; D is unresolved. V gave up 1 base and J gave up 1 base, with 14 bases separating them. The CDR3 extends over 16 amino acids. Germline V gene sequence: CDR1 SEHNR, CDR2 FQNEAQ (reference sequence). CDR3 in DNA: TGTGCCAGCAGCTTAGGGCTAGGAGTGTGGTCCTACGAGCAGTACTTC. This gives the protein CASSLGLGVWSYEQYF.

V and J are TRBV4-1 and TRBJ2-7, with TRBD2 identical over 11 bases. The CDR3 contains 16 residues. J was trimmed by 0 bases and V by 3 bases; bases with no gene match: 4. Germline-derived CDR1 and CDR2 are MGHRA and YSYEKL. The CDR3 loop reads CASSQVTSGNSYEQYF. For the CDR3, the DNA is TGCGCCAGCAGCCAGGTGACTAGCGGGAACTCCTACGAGCAGTACTTC.

This chain joins TRBV3-1 and TRBJ2-1; 14 nucleotides line up with TRBD2. The V gene's germline CDR1 is LGHDT and CDR2 YNNKEL (reference sequence). V trimming: 4 bases; J trimming: 8 bases; junction bases outside the gene matches: 4. The CDR3 is 15 amino acids. The CDR3: CASSLGTSGSYEQFF. CDR3 nucleotide sequence: TGTGCCAGCAGCCTAGGGACTAGCGGGAGCTATGAGCAGTTCTTC.

The chain uses TRBV27 and TRBJ2-1; weak D call: TRBD1 (6 bases). Trimming took off 5 bases at V and 0 bases at J, with 14 bases between the two ends. The germline V gene encodes CDR1 MNHEY and CDR2 SMNVEV (reference sequence). This CDR3 contains 16 residues. This CDR3 is CASSPTGSHSYNEQFF. The CDR3 nucleotides read TGTGCCAGCAGTCCTACAGGGTCCCACTCCTACAATGAGCAGTTCTTC.

This clonotype showed up just a few times. The chain has TRBV29-1 and TRBJ2-3, with TRBD2 as a possible D gene (5 bases). Trimming removed 4 bases from V and 0 bases from J, with 14 bases in between. CDR1 SQVTM and CDR2 ANQGSEA come from the germline V gene. The CDR3 consists of 15 residues. The CDR3 loop is CSVGLAQTSTDTQYF. The CDR3 DNA sequence: TGCAGCGTTGGCCTAGCACAGACTAGCACAGATACGCAGTATTTT.

The chain has TRBV5-6 and TRBJ2-5; possible D gene TRBD2, 5 bases. Germline-derived CDR1 and CDR2 are SGHDT and YYEEEE. This CDR3 region has 13 residues. The V end was cut by 3 bases, the J end by 5 bases, with 11 bases between. CDR3 nucleotides: TGTGCCAGCAGCTCGGGATCTCTGGAGACCCAGTACTTC. The encoded protein is CASSSGSLETQYF.

The chain recombines TRBV11-2 with TRBJ2-1; the match to TRBD2 covers 11 bases. The germline V gene encodes CDR1 SGHAT and CDR2 FQNNGV. The ends lost 5 bases at V and 8 bases at J; junction bases unmatched: 11. The CDR3 spans 16 residues. CDR3 coding DNA: TGTGCCAGCAGCCTACGACTAGCGGGGTCTTACGATGAGCAGTTCTTC. Translation gives CASSLRLAGSYDEQFF.

This clonotype occurred a few times. V gene TRBV5-6 combines with J gene TRBJ2-7; TRBD1 matches at 8 bases. The CDR3 is 14 amino acids. Trimming took 3 bases from V and 3 from J; bases not matched to a gene: 5. The germline V gene encodes CDR1 SGHDT and CDR2 YYEEEE. The CDR3 protein is CASSSGTGNYEQYF. In DNA, the CDR3 is TGTGCCAGCAGCTCCGGGACAGGCAACTACGAGCAGTACTTC.

This clonotype was counted a few times. The chain joins TRBV2 to TRBJ1-1; 8 bases are a match to TRBD1. CDR1 is SNHLY, CDR2 FYNNEI, per germline. The CDR3 is made up of 13 amino acids. Trimming took 6 bases from V and 3 from J; bases not matched to a gene: 3. CDR3 loop: CASSNRGYTEAFF. The CDR3 DNA is TGTGCCAGCAGCAACAGGGGGTACACTGAAGCTTTCTTT.